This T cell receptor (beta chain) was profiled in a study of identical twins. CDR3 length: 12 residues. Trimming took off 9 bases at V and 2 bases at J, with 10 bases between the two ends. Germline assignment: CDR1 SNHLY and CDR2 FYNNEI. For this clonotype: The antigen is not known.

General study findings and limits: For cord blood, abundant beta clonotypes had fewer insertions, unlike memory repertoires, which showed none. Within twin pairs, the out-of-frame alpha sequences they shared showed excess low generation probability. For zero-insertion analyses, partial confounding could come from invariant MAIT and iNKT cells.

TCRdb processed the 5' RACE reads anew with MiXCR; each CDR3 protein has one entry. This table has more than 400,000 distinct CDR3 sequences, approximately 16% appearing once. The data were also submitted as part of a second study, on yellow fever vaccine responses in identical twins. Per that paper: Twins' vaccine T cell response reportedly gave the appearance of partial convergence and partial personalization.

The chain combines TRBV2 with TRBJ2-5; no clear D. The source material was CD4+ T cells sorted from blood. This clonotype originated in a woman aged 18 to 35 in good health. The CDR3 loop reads CARRLTQETQYF. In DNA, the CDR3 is TGTGCCAGAAGACTGACTCAAGAGACCCAGTACTTC.